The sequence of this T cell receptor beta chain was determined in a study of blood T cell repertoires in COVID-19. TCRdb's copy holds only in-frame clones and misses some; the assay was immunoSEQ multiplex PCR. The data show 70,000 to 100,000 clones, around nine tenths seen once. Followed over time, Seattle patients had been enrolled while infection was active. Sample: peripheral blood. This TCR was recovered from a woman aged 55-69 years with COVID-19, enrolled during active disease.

CDR3 in amino acids: CAWKAGGRLHF. Here the CDR3 DNA reads TGTGCCTGGAAGGCGGGCGGCAGGCTCCACTTT. The chain links TRBV30 to TRBJ1-6; D gene ambiguous. CDR3 length equals 11 residues. Germline-derived CDR1 and CDR2 are GTSNPN and SVGIG (reference sequence). V was pared by 4 bases and J by 16 bases, with 14 bases between.